A single sample is the source of the 23 T cell receptor beta chains below, sequenced in a study of blood T cell repertoires in COVID-19. The assay was immunoSEQ multiplex PCR, and TCRdb's table has in-frame clones only and misses some. The profile shows over 55,000 clones, 70% to 85% of them singletons. The sample taken for sequencing was peripheral blood. The receptors stem from a human donor in a cohort sampled during active COVID-19.

The chain employs TRBV3-1 (or the pseudogene TRBV3-2) and TRBJ1-4, with D possibly matching TRBD1 (5 bases). The germline V gene encodes CDR1 LGHDT and CDR2 YNNKEL (reference sequence). This CDR3 spans 14 amino acids. V was trimmed by 4 bases and J by 8 bases, leaving 14 bases between them. The DNA for the CDR3 is TGTGCCAGCAGCCGTTCAGGGTCGCGGGAAAAACTGTTTTTT. Encoded protein: CASSRSGSREKLFF.

This chain links TRBV7-2 with TRBJ2-1, with 8 nucleotides matching TRBD2. Unmatched junction bases numbered 13, after V lost 2 bases and J lost 7 bases. The CDR3 is made up of 17 amino acids. From germline, CDR1 is SGHTA and CDR2 FQGNSA. The CDR3 DNA sequence: TGTGCCAGCAGCTTAAGTGGTCGCGCCGGGGGGGCAAATGAGCAGTTCTTC. Protein sequence: CASSLSGRAGGANEQFF.

The chain combines TRBV6-2 or TRBV6-3 with TRBJ1-2; 9 bases line up with TRBD1. Trimming cost V 6 bases and J 6 bases; bases outside gene matches: 8. The CDR3 has 14 amino acids. Germline CDR1 is MNHEY and CDR2 is SVGEGT. CDR3 nucleotide sequence: TGTGCCAGCAGCTTACTTGACAGGGGGGATGGCTACACCTTC. It yields the protein CASSLLDRGDGYTF.

The CDR3 nucleotides are TGTGCCAGCAGCTCTCGAACTACGAACACTGAAGCTTTCTTT. This gives the protein CASSSRTTNTEAFF. This sequence joins TRBV7-9 and TRBJ1-1; D is unclear. V was shortened by 4 bases and J by 1 base, with 10 bases between the two germline ends. The CDR3 totals 14 residues. From germline, CDR1 is SEHNR and CDR2 FQNEAQ (reference sequence).

This clone was counted a single time. The chain links TRBV2 to TRBJ1-4; the D gene is possibly TRBD1 (6 bases). In germline, CDR1 is SNHLY, CDR2 FYNNEI. V gave up 6 bases and J gave up 8 bases, with 19 bases separating them. CDR3 length: 15 residues. The CDR3 region has the DNA TGTGCCAGCAGCGAAACAGGGTCGGCGGTGGAAAAACTGTTTTTT. Its protein product is CASSETGSAVEKLFF.

This clone turned up a few times. The rearrangement uses TRBV5-1 and TRBJ2-7; D may be TRBD2 (5 bases). The V gene lost 4 bases and the J gene lost 2 bases, with 13 bases spanning the gap. Germline V CDR1 and CDR2: SGHRS, YFSETQ. The CDR3 loop spans 14 amino acids. The CDR3 loop reads CASSLGRGPYEQYF. The CDR3 DNA reads as TGCGCCAGCAGCCTCGGACGGGGTCCCTACGAGCAGTACTTC.

The chain joins TRBV27 to TRBJ2-7; D is perhaps TRBD2 (5 bases). V lost 8 bases and J lost 2, with 13 bases in between. The CDR3 spans 13 residues. Germline V gives CDR1 MNHEY, CDR2 SMNVEV (reference sequence). The CDR3 reads CASRRTGTYEQYF. DNA of the CDR3: TGTGCCAGCCGGAGGACGGGAACCTACGAGCAGTACTTC.

This clone was seen once. The chain carries TRBV7-6 and TRBJ1-1; D is ambiguous. Germline values: CDR1 SGHVS, CDR2 FNYEAQ. The length of the CDR3 is 13 residues. The ends were cut back, 3 bases at V and 1 base at J, with 6 bases in the middle. Here the CDR3 reads CASSFSQNTEAFF. CDR3 coding DNA: TGTGCCAGCAGCTTCTCACAGAACACTGAAGCTTTCTTT.

The gene calls are TRBV7-2 and TRBJ2-1; D is perhaps TRBD1 (6 bases). Germline assignment: CDR1 SGHTA and CDR2 FQGNSA. The CDR3 length is 15 residues. Trimming left V 2 bases short and J 10 bases short, with 18 bases between. CDR3 nucleotides: TGTGCCAGCAGCTTATCATCCCTCCAGGGGAGCGAGCAGTTCTTC. Translation gives CASSLSSLQGSEQFF.

The chain recombines TRBV18 with TRBJ2-7, with TRBD1 identical over 9 bases. Germline CDR1 reads KGHSH; CDR2 reads LQKENI. The length of the CDR3 is 13 residues. The J segment lost 5 bases and the V segment lost 5 bases, leaving 4 bases of the junction unmatched. CDR3 residues: CASSAGTGNEQYF. The CDR3 coding sequence is TGTGCCAGCTCAGCAGGGACAGGGAACGAGCAGTACTTC.

This clone is a singleton in its sample. The chain combines TRBV5-1 with TRBJ2-3; TRBD1 agrees at 7 bases. Germline V gene sequence: CDR1 SGHRS, CDR2 YFSETQ. CDR3 length equals 14 residues. Unmatched junction bases numbered 3, after V lost 4 bases and J lost 1 base. This chain's CDR3 is CASSTGQGTDTQYF. The DNA for the CDR3 is TGCGCCAGCAGCACCGGACAGGGCACAGATACGCAGTATTTT.

This clone was counted a single time. This chain connects TRBV2 to TRBJ2-1, with 7 nucleotides matching TRBD2. From germline, CDR1 is SNHLY and CDR2 FYNNEI. The V and J ends lost 6 bases and 7 bases, in that order; junction bases with no gene match: 9. There are 14 residues in the CDR3. The CDR3 sequence is CASRTSQGGNEQFF. CDR3 coding DNA: TGTGCCAGCAGAACTAGTCAGGGAGGGAATGAGCAGTTCTTC.

The CDR3 nucleotides are TGTGCCAGCAGTGCCGGGACAGGATCCGATACGCAGTATTTT. Translation: CASSAGTGSDTQYF. The V and J genes are TRBV6-4 and TRBJ2-3; 8 bases agree with TRBD1. V gave up 4 bases and J gave up 6 bases; unmatched junction bases: 6. This CDR3 contains 14 residues. Germline CDR1 is MRHNA and CDR2 is SNTAGT.

The chain is built from TRBV4-1 and TRBJ2-2; possibly TRBD1 for D (5 bases). Trimming cost V 6 bases and J 5 bases, with 10 bases left between them. This CDR3 has 13 residues. Germline V gene lookup returns CDR1 MGHRA and CDR2 YSYEKL. The CDR3 protein is CASRRRETGELFF. CDR3 in DNA: TGCGCCAGCAGGCGCAGGGAAACCGGGGAGCTGTTTTTT.

The J gene is TRBJ2-7, the V gene TRBV4-3, with 10 positions matching TRBD1. Germline CDR1 reads LGHNA; CDR2 reads YSLEER. Unmatched junction bases numbered 0, after V lost 1 base and J lost 0 bases. The CDR3 totals 15 residues. CDR3 sequence: CASSQGQGASYEQYF. CDR3 nucleotides: TGCGCCAGCAGCCAAGGACAGGGGGCCTCCTACGAGCAGTACTTC.

The V call is TRBV28, the J call TRBJ2-3; D may be TRBD1 (7 bases). Per germline, CDR1 MDHEN and CDR2 SYDVKM. The CDR3 is 15 amino acids. The V gene lost 8 bases and the J gene lost 5 bases, with 20 bases spanning the gap. CDR3 in amino acids: CASCPGQQGGDTQYF. DNA for the CDR3: TGTGCCAGCTGCCCGGGACAGCAGGGGGGAGATACGCAGTATTTT.

The V gene is TRBV6-5, the J gene TRBJ1-5; 7 bases agree with TRBD1. Germline loops: CDR1 MNHEY, CDR2 SVGAGI. The length of the CDR3 is 15 residues. V shed 4 bases, J shed 3 bases, and the junction held 6 bases outside the gene matches. CDR3 coding DNA: TGTGCCAGCAGTTTGGACAGGAACCACAATCAGCCCCAGCATTTT. Translating it yields CASSLDRNHNQPQHF.

The chain couples TRBV5-5 to TRBJ2-7; 11 bases fit TRBD1. Trimming removed 1 base from V and 7 bases from J; junction bases left unmatched: 7. Germline values: CDR1 SGHKS, CDR2 YYEKEE (reference sequence). There are 15 residues in the CDR3. The CDR3 region has the DNA TGTGCCAGCAGCTTGAGGGACAGGGGGTTGTTAGAGCAGTACTTC. This codes for CASSLRDRGLLEQYF.

The sample holds one count of this clone. The genes are TRBV5-1 and TRBJ2-2; D unresolved. Germline V gene lookup returns CDR1 SGHRS and CDR2 YFSETQ. CDR3 length: 14 residues. Between the trimmed V and J ends, which lost 0 bases and 2 bases, there was a span of 5 bases. CDR3 DNA sequence: TGCGCCAGCAGCTTGGGCAGTAACACCGGGGAGCTGTTTTTT. It is translated as CASSLGSNTGELFF.

This clone is classed as medium-sized. The chain is built from TRBV6-6 and TRBJ2-7; a weak D match, TRBD1 (5 bases). The CDR3 has 11 residues. Between the trimmed V and J ends, which lost 6 bases and 7 bases, there was a span of 10 bases. CDR1 and CDR2 (germline): MNHNY, SVGAGI (reference sequence). CDR3 sequence (DNA): TGTGCCAGCAGCGCAGGGTATGAGCAGTACTTC. This sequence encodes CASSAGYEQYF.

The chain is built from TRBV2 and TRBJ1-2, with TRBD1 matching 10 bases. Looked up from germline, CDR1 is SNHLY and CDR2 is FYNNEI. CDR3 length equals 13 residues. Unmatched junction bases numbered 6, after V lost 7 bases and J lost 7 bases. This CDR3 is CASIRGQGTGYTF. The CDR3 DNA reads as TGTGCCAGCATTAGGGGACAGGGGACTGGCTACACCTTC.

The rearrangement links TRBV5-5 to TRBJ1-6, with 7 bases lining up with TRBD1. The CDR3 covers 15 residues. Per the germline V gene, CDR1 is SGHKS and CDR2 is YYEKEE (reference sequence). V lost 2 bases to trimming and J lost 5 bases; unmatched junction nucleotides: 4. The CDR3 protein is CASSFTGENNSPLHF. Written as DNA, the CDR3 is TGTGCCAGCAGCTTTACAGGGGAGAATAATTCACCCCTCCACTTT.

The V and J genes are TRBV7-8 and TRBJ1-4; D unclear. There are 14 residues in the CDR3. Germline CDR1 reads SGHVS; CDR2 reads FQNEAQ. V shed 6 bases and J shed 2 bases, with 10 bases lying between them. The CDR3 is CASRSRLTNEKLFF. The CDR3 coding sequence is TGTGCCAGCAGATCTAGGCTTACTAATGAAAAACTGTTTTTT.